This T cell receptor beta chain was identified during a study of CD8 T cells in Susac syndrome (dated by TCRdb to 2018 to 2020). About the full investigation: Of the Susac syndrome patients who were sequenced, eight were in clinical remission while more than five had clinically active disease. Susac syndrome patients were therapy-naive, on corticosteroids (some also receiving IVIg), or on IVIg alone at blood withdrawal. The study used repertoire sequencing to test whether antigen drove CD8+ T cell activation and differentiation in Susac syndrome.

The germline V gene encodes CDR1 MNHEY and CDR2 SVGEGT. At the junction V is shortened by 2 bases and J by 3 bases, with 13 bases in between. Spanning cysteine to phenylalanine, the CDR3 consists of 15 amino acids. The entry retains the CDR3 DNA only, 45 bases that are in frame from base 1. Peripheral blood CD8+ and CD4+ T cells from healthy donors, Susac syndrome patients and multiple sclerosis patients were profiled by high-throughput TCR beta sequencing. Recently defined diagnostic criteria for definite or probable disease were met by the Susac syndrome patients. Bulk CD8+ and CD4+ T cells were purified by magnetic negative isolation, while CD8+ TEMRA cells were enriched using FACS. Blood was collected in EDTA tubes and processed within 24 hours, with PBMCs isolated through density gradient centrifugation. PBMCs destined for TCR sequencing were cryopreserved in liquid nitrogen and later thawed in a 37 °C water bath. The sorted or isolated CD4+, CD8+ and CD8+ TEMRA cells reached a purity of at least 90%.

RNA was extracted using the RNeasy kit, and roughly 0.45 to 1 ug of the RNA was reverse transcribed with random hexamers. The immunoSEQ multiplex PCR assay, covering 54 Vbeta and 13 Jbeta segments, was used to amplify TCR beta CDR3 regions. Bias from PCR amplification was corrected by using a synthetic template baseline for primer optimization and for computational correction. The published analysis was carried out like this. Reads were assigned to V, D and J genes according to IMGT and analyzed in immunoSEQ Analyzer, with only productive sequences retained. To calculate clonality, Shannon entropy was normalized by log2 of the number of productive unique sequences and then subtracted from one. For each patient and control, public and private clones were evaluated among the 100 most prevalent clones. Clones were defined as Susac-specific if absent from the healthy and MS cohorts, from roughly 1,100 published viral clones and from other ImmuneACCESS disease sequences. TCRdb reprocessed the public reads (quality trimming at Q25 with fastp, clone calling with MiXCR) and kept in-frame beta chains. CDR3 protein duplicates are merged, each entry listing the most common genes and DNA. The V and J calls here are based on TCRdb, not the publication. This sample lists some 99,000 distinct CDR3 sequences; roughly 94% were detected once. The top ten constitute roughly 0.3% of the sample.

With regard to this clonotype: It lacks a known antigen. The input lacks base qualities; no much larger clone sits a single base away.

What the research found in general, with its limitations: In the CD4+ T cell repertoire of Susac syndrome patients, clonal expansion was not detected. The number of individuals in the TCR sequencing and HLA analysis was recognized as being relatively small.

Material for sequencing was CD4+ T cells from PBMCs. The chain employs TRBV6-2 or TRBV6-3 and TRBJ1-1; the D gene cannot be resolved reliably. This clonotype originated in a human donor with Susac syndrome. The CDR3 corresponds to CASSYALAGYTEAFF. The nucleotides are TGTGCCAGCAGTTACGCGCTTGCGGGGTACACTGAAGCTTTCTTT.